A single sample gave rise to the 4 T cell receptor beta chains below, sequenced in a study of early T cells in non-severe SARS-CoV-2 infection. TCRdb analysed the 5' RACE reads with MiXCR anew, one entry per CDR3 protein. In the table there are fewer than 50,000 distinct CDR3 sequences, under 7.5% of which are singletons. This material consisted of whole blood, taken at baseline. The receptor source for this set is an adult who was a healthcare worker with PCR-confirmed SARS-CoV-2 infection or an uninfected control (not recorded which).

The chain recombines TRBV23-1 with TRBJ2-1, with TRBD2 identical over 7 bases. Being an ORF, TRBV23-1 has a function that is uncertain. The CDR3 runs 15 residues. Trimming at V came to 2 bases and at J to 7 bases, leaving 8 bases not matched to a gene. The CDR3 protein is CASSQTGLVWNEQFF. Written as DNA, the CDR3 is TGCGCCAGCAGTCAAACTGGACTAGTTTGGAATGAGCAGTTCTTC.

This clonotype came up many times. The chain couples TRBV11-3 to TRBJ1-6, with 7 bases matching TRBD1. The trim removed 7 bases at V and 7 bases at J, leaving 10 bases unmatched. CDR1 is SGHNT and CDR2 is YENEEA in the germline V gene. The CDR3 extends over 15 amino acids. The CDR3 sequence is CASTPFAGQNSPLHF. The CDR3 DNA sequence: TGTGCCAGCACCCCATTCGCGGGACAGAATTCACCCCTCCACTTT.

The genes are TRBV18 and TRBJ2-5; no definite D call. The ends were cut back, 1 base at V and 3 bases at J, with 9 bases in the middle. The CDR3 is 14 residues long. The germline CDR1 and CDR2 sequences are KGHSH and LQKENI. CDR3 residues: CASSPQYSEETQYF. DNA of the CDR3: TGTGCCAGCTCACCACAGTACTCCGAAGAGACCCAGTACTTC.

This clonotype was counted ten times or more. The rearrangement links TRBV4-3 to TRBJ1-6, with 11 bases matching TRBD1. Germline V CDR1 and CDR2: LGHNA, YSLEER. The CDR3 length is 16 residues. V was clipped by 1 base and J by 5 bases; unmatched bases: 1. This CDR3 is CASSQGTGGDNSPLHF. In nucleotides, the CDR3 is TGCGCCAGCAGCCAAGGGACAGGGGGCGATAATTCACCCCTCCACTTT.